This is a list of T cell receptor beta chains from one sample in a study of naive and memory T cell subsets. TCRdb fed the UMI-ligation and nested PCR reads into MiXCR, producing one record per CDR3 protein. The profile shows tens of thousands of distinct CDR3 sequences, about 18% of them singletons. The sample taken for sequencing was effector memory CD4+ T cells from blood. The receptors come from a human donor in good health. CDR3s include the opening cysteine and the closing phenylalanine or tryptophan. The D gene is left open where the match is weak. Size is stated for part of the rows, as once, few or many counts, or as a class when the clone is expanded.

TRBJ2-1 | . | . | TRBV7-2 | CASSLTSRQFF | TGTGCCAGCAGCTTAACTAGTCGGCAGTTCTTC
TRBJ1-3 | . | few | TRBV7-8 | CASSLRSGIGNTIYF | TGTGCCAGCAGCTTAAGATCCGGAATAGGAAACACCATATATTTT
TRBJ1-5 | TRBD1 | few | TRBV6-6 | CASSYSGTGGDQPQHF | TGTGCCAGCAGTTACTCTGGGACAGGTGGAGATCAGCCCCAGCATTTT
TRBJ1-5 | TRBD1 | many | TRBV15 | CATSRRDRGWPQHF | TGTGCCACCAGCAGACGGGACAGGGGTTGGCCCCAGCATTTT
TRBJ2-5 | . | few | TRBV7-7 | CASSSKETQYF | TGTGCCAGCAGCTCCAAAGAGACCCAGTACTTC
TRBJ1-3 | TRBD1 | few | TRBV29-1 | CSAGGETGNTIYF | TGCAGCGCAGGGGGAGAGACTGGAAACACCATATATTTT
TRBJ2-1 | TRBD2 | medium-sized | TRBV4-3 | CASSQGGRRFF | TGCGCCAGCAGCCAAGGCGGGAGAAGGTTCTTC
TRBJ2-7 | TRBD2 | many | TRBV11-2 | CASKRTSDAEQYF | TGTGCCAGCAAAAGGACTAGCGATGCCGAGCAGTACTTC
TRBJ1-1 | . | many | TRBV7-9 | CASSAYLTSNTEAFF | TGTGCCAGCAGCGCTTATCTCACCTCGAACACTGAAGCTTTCTTT
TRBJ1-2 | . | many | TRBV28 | CASRYRAYGYTF | TGTGCCAGCAGGTACAGGGCCTATGGCTACACCTTC
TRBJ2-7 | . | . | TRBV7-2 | CASSLTQLAAGASREQYF | TGTGCCAGCAGCCTCACCCAACTCGCGGCAGGGGCTTCTCGGGAGCAGTACTTC
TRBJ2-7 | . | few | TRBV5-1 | CASSRDGTPENEQYF | TGCGCCAGCAGTAGAGACGGGACACCTGAGAACGAGCAGTACTTC
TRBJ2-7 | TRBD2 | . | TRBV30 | CAWGDKTSGRIGQYF | TGTGCCTGGGGTGATAAGACTAGCGGGAGAATCGGGCAGTACTTC
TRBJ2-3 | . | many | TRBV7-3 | CASSLRGGVSTDTQYF | TGTGCCAGCAGCTTAAGAGGCGGGGTTAGCACAGATACGCAGTATTTT
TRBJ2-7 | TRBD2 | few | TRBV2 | CASSVTSFSYEQYF | TGTGCCAGCAGCGTGACTAGCTTCTCCTACGAGCAGTACTTC
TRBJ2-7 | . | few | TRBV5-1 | CASSLGGTNYEQYF | TGCGCCAGCAGCTTGGGAGGGACCAACTACGAGCAGTACTTC
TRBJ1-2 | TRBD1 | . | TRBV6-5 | CASSYSGTGYYGYTF | TGTGCCAGCAGTTACTCGGGGACAGGGTACTATGGCTACACCTTC
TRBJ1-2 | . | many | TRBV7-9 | CASSSKNRLNYGYTF | TGTGCCAGCAGCTCGAAGAACAGACTCAACTATGGCTACACCTTC
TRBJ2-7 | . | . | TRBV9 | CASSVTASYEQYF | TGTGCCAGCAGCGTAACGGCCTCCTACGAGCAGTACTTC
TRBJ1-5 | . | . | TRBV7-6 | CASSPGAGRNQPQHF | TGTGCCAGCAGCCCAGGTGCGGGGCGAAATCAGCCCCAGCATTTT
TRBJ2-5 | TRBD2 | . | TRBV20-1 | CSASPGGQETQYF | TGCAGTGCTTCTCCGGGAGGGCAAGAGACCCAGTACTTC
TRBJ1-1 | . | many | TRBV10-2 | CASKYGNTEAFF | TGCGCCAGCAAGTACGGAAACACTGAAGCTTTCTTT
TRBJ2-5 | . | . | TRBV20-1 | CSARPEIIQGGLRETQYF | TGCAGTGCTAGGCCCGAGATCATTCAGGGTGGCCTTAGGGAGACCCAGTACTTC
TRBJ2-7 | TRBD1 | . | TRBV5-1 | CASSLGQQGALGVSYEQYF | TGCGCCAGCAGCTTGGGCCAACAGGGGGCGCTTGGTGTTTCCTACGAGCAGTACTTC